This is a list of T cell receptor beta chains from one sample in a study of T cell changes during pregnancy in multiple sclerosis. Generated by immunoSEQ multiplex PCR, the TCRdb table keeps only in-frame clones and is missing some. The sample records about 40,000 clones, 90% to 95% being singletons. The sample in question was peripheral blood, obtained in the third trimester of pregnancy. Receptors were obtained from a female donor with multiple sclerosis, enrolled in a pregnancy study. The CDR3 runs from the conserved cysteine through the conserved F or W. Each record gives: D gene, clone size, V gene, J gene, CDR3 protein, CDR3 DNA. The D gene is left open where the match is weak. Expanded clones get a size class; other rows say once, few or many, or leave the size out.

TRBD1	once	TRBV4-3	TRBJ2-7	CASSQAGQGAYEQYF	TGCGCCAGCAGCCAAGCGGGACAGGGGGCCTACGAGCAGTACTTC
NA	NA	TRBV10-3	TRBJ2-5	CAISQQVRETQYF	TGTGCCATCAGCCAACAGGTTCGGGAGACCCAGTACTTC
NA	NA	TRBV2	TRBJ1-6	CASSHREAGGSYNSPLHF	TGTGCCAGCAGTCACCGGGAGGCCGGCGGGTCCTATAATTCACCCCTCCACTTT
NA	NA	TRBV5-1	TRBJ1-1	CASSPGGENTEAFF	TGCGCCAGCAGCCCGGGGGGGGAGAACACTGAAGCTTTCTTT
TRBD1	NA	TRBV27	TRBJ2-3	CASSKQGPLSTDTQYF	TGTGCCAGCAGTAAACAGGGGCCCCTAAGCACAGATACGCAGTATTTT
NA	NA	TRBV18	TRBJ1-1	CASSPFGQLNTEAFF	TGTGCCAGCTCACCGTTTGGACAGCTGAACACTGAAGCTTTCTTT
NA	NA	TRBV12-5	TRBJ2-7	CASGPNTASYEQYF	TGTGCTAGTGGCCCCAACACAGCCTCCTACGAGCAGTACTTC
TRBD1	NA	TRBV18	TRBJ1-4	CASSPPVGQGATNEKLFF	TGTGCCAGCTCACCACCGGTGGGACAGGGGGCAACTAATGAAAAACTGTTTTTT
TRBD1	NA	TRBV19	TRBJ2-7	CASSLDRGGYEQYF	TGTGCCAGTAGTTTGGACAGGGGGGGCTACGAGCAGTACTTC
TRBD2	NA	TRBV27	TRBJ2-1	CASSSGLAGGTNEQFF	TGTGCCAGCAGTTCCGGACTAGCGGGAGGTACTAATGAGCAGTTCTTC
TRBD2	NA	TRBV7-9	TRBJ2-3	CASSLPGLASTDTQYF	TGTGCCAGCAGCCTCCCGGGACTAGCGAGCACAGATACGCAGTATTTT
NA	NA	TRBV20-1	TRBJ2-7	CSSKKGGEQYF	TGCAGTTCAAAAAAAGGGGGCGAGCAGTACTTC
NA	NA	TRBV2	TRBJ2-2	CASSSGAAGELFF	TGTGCCAGCAGTAGCGGCGCAGCCGGGGAGCTGTTTTTT
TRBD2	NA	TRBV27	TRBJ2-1	CASSSVLGAGGHNEQFF	TGTGCCAGCAGTTCCGTCCTAGGAGCGGGGGGACACAATGAGCAGTTCTTC
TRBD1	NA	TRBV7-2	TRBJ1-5	CASTSGTAINSNQPQHF	TGTGCCAGCACCTCCGGGACAGCCATTAATAGCAATCAGCCCCAGCATTTT
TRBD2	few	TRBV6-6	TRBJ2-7	CASTGTSGIPLHEQYF	TGTGCCAGCACCGGGACTAGCGGGATACCCCTCCACGAGCAGTACTTC
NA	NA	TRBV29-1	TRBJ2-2	CSVGHLAPGELFF	TGCAGCGTTGGGCACTTAGCGCCCGGGGAGCTGTTTTTT
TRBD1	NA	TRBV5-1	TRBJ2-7	CASSSGQGVSYEQYF	TGCGCCAGCAGCTCTGGACAGGGGGTCTCCTACGAGCAGTACTTC
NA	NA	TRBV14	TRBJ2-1	CASSLRGEQFF	TGTGCCAGCAGCCTCAGGGGTGAGCAGTTCTTC
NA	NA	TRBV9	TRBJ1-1	CASSPRESASGDTEAFF	TGTGCCAGCAGCCCCCGGGAATCCGCTTCCGGGGACACTGAAGCTTTCTTT
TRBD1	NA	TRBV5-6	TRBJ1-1	CASSPSDREEAFF	TGTGCCAGCAGCCCCTCCGACAGGGAAGAAGCTTTCTTT
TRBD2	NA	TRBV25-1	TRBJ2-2	CASRGPGTSGRAAGELFF	TGTGCCAGCAGAGGTCCCGGGACTAGCGGGAGGGCGGCCGGGGAGCTGTTTTTT
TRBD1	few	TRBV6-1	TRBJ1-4	CASSESVGQGNEKLFF	TGTGCCAGCAGTGAATCGGTGGGACAGGGGAATGAAAAACTGTTTTTT
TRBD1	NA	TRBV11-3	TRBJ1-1	CASSPETGTEAFF	TGTGCCAGCAGCCCGGAGACAGGGACTGAAGCTTTCTTT
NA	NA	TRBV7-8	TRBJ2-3	CASSTTGSPTDTQYF	TGTGCCAGCAGCACAACAGGGTCCCCCACAGATACGCAGTATTTT
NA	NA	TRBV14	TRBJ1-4	CASSQVAGTNNEKLFF	TGTGCCAGCAGCCAAGTGGCAGGCACAAACAATGAAAAACTGTTTTTT
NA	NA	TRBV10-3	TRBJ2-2	CAIRAGTAGTGELFF	TGTGCCATCAGGGCCGGGACAGCGGGCACCGGGGAGCTGTTTTTT
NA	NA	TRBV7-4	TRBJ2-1	CASSLLAKPNNEQFF	TGTGCCAGCAGCCTTCTAGCCAAGCCGAACAATGAGCAGTTCTTC